These T cell receptor beta chains were read from a single sample in a study of T cells in Graves' hyperthyroidism and ophthalmopathy. TCRdb independently ran MiXCR on the multiplex PCR reads; one entry per CDR3 protein. The data hold around 55,000 distinct CDR3 sequences, with approximately 48% observed a single time. Sequencing was carried out using blood. Source of these receptors: a woman aged 50 to 60 with Graves' ophthalmopathy. CDR3s include the opening cysteine and the closing phenylalanine or tryptophan. Fields, in order: V gene, J gene, CDR3 length, CDR3 protein.

V: TRBV7-2
J: TRBJ2-7
length: 13
CDR3: CASSSTVYYEQYF

V: TRBV6-1
J: TRBJ2-5
length: 14
CDR3: CASRVHLLQETQYF

V: TRBV7-6
J: TRBJ2-1
length: 11
CDR3: CASSPGGEQFF

V: TRBV28
J: TRBJ1-4
length: 14
CDR3: CASSLTGVYEKLFF

V: TRBV7-2
J: TRBJ1-2
length: 12
CDR3: CASSTGRLGYTF

V: TRBV2
J: TRBJ2-4
length: 15
CDR3: CASSDRGLAKNIQYF

V: TRBV7-8
J: TRBJ2-7
length: 16
CDR3: CASSLFQAQAPYEQYF

V: TRBV7-8
J: TRBJ2-1
length: 18
CDR3: CASSLAGASGRTNNEQFF

V: TRBV12-3/TRBV12-4
J: TRBJ2-7
length: 13
CDR3: CASSLASSGEQYF

V: TRBV20-1
J: TRBJ1-2
length: 11
CDR3: CSAKIAGANTF

V: TRBV20-1
J: TRBJ1-4
length: 13
CDR3: CSARGPANEKLFF

V: TRBV24-1
J: TRBJ1-1
length: 13
CDR3: CATRGGQGSEAFF

V: TRBV6-1
J: TRBJ2-5
length: 12
CDR3: CASSPMTGSQYF

V: TRBV7-3
J: TRBJ2-1
length: 15
CDR3: CASSPERSSYNEQFF

V: TRBV6-2/TRBV6-3
J: TRBJ2-1
length: 13
CDR3: CASRPGTQIKQFF

V: TRBV20-1
J: TRBJ2-1
length: 13
CDR3: CSANSWEANEQFF

V: TRBV19
J: TRBJ2-3
length: 14
CDR3: CASSGTSDTDTQYF

V: TRBV6-5
J: TRBJ2-1
length: 15
CDR3: CASSYSAGQYNEQFF

V: TRBV12-5
J: TRBJ2-1
length: 17
CDR3: CASGPSTGLAGANEQFF

V: TRBV28
J: TRBJ2-7
length: 14
CDR3: CASNLAGATYEQYF

V: TRBV9
J: TRBJ1-6
length: 15
CDR3: CASSQQGDYNSPLHF

V: TRBV7-9
J: NA
length: 14
CDR3: CVSSAVGSREPQYF

V: TRBV29-1
J: TRBJ2-1
length: 10
CDR3: CSAAMGGQFF

V: TRBV7-9
J: TRBJ2-7
length: 14
CDR3: CASSRGTDSYEQYF

V: TRBV5-1
J: TRBJ2-1
length: 14
CDR3: CASSLGQGINEQFF

V: TRBV7-6
J: TRBJ2-1
length: 15
CDR3: CASRSRGSAYNEQFF

V: TRBV5-1
J: TRBJ2-7
length: 13
CDR3: CPSSLSGSHEQYF

V: TRBV25-1
J: TRBJ2-1
length: 16
CDR3: CASTARGTSGGNEQFF

V: TRBV5-4
J: TRBJ1-5
length: 14
CDR3: CASSGRGTGGHQHF

V: TRBV28
J: TRBJ2-2
length: 16
CDR3: CASRTGGLAAHGELFF

V: TRBV10-3
J: TRBJ1-2
length: 16
CDR3: CAISESVGAGNYGYTF

V: TRBV19
J: TRBJ2-2
length: 16
CDR3: CASIAPGQGASGELFF

V: TRBV7-4
J: TRBJ2-7
length: 13
CDR3: CASSSDSTYEQYF

V: TRBV20-1
J: TRBJ2-3
length: 12
CDR3: CSAVSGADTQYF

V: TRBV6-5
J: TRBJ2-2
length: 13
CDR3: CASSYDNTGELFF

V: TRBV6-5
J: TRBJ2-1
length: 14
CDR3: CASSRDDVYNEQFF

V: TRBV6-2/TRBV6-3
J: TRBJ2-3
length: 15
CDR3: CASRSGQGAGDTQYF

V: TRBV7-6
J: TRBJ2-1
length: 13
CDR3: CASSPGTYNEQFF

V: TRBV20-1
J: TRBJ1-3
length: 14
CDR3: CSARQRGRGNTIYF

V: TRBV5-1
J: TRBJ2-1
length: 16
CDR3: CASSAGGGSSYNEQFF

V: TRBV7-9
J: TRBJ2-4
length: 16
CDR3: CASGRDSAFQEDIQYF

V: TRBV7-6
J: TRBJ1-4
length: 14
CDR3: CASSLGTVNEKLFF

V: TRBV6-5
J: TRBJ1-1
length: 15
CDR3: CASSYSKSLNTEAFF

V: TRBV6-2/TRBV6-3
J: TRBJ1-5
length: 11
CDR3: CASSYPGLQHF

V: TRBV6-6
J: TRBJ1-4
length: 18
CDR3: CASSYLAWDEATNEKLFF

V: TRBV24-1
J: TRBJ2-5
length: 15
CDR3: CATSDSDRVGVTQYF

V: TRBV2
J: TRBJ1-4
length: 12
CDR3: CASRDPKEKLFF

V: TRBV20-1
J: TRBJ2-3
length: 17
CDR3: CSARPISTGFVSYTQYF

V: TRBV2
J: TRBJ1-2
length: 15
CDR3: CASSESWQGLRGYTF

V: TRBV12-3/TRBV12-4
J: TRBJ2-6
length: 13
CDR3: CASREGLRPVLTF

V: TRBV19
J: TRBJ1-4
length: 14
CDR3: CASSIPNHREKLFF

V: TRBV10-2
J: TRBJ2-1
length: 15
CDR3: CASSEPSEPYNEQFF

V: TRBV7-8
J: TRBJ2-7
length: 14
CDR3: CASSSGLAGGEQYF